The present T cell receptor (beta chain) was sequenced within a study of blood T cell repertoires in COVID-19. TCRdb keeps only in-frame clones here, not all; method: immunoSEQ multiplex PCR. The sample holds tens of thousands of clones; approximately 85% are singletons and the top ten take roughly 10%. This clonotype was obtained from a human donor in a cohort sampled during active COVID-19. Sequenced input: peripheral blood.

CDR3 in DNA: TGTGCCAGCATCCTGACAGGGCACTCCTACGAGCAGTACTTC. This translates into CASILTGHSYEQYF. This chain joins TRBV5-6 and TRBJ2-7, with 7 bases identical to TRBD1. Germline trimming cut 6 bases from V and 0 bases from J; bases unmatched to any gene: 6. The CDR3 is 14 residues long. Germline V gene lookup returns CDR1 SGHDT and CDR2 YYEEEE. Based on the CDR3 plus reference TRBV5-6 and TRBJ2-7, the full variable domain is DAGVTQSPTHLIKTRGQQVTLRCSPKSGHDTVSWYQQALGQGPQFIFQYYEEEERQRGNFPDRFSGHQFPNYSSELNVNALLLGDSALYLCASILTGHSYEQYFGPGTRLTVT.